Following are 8 T cell receptor beta chains from one sample sequenced in a study of T cell responses to AZD1222 COVID-19 vaccine. Generated by immunoSEQ multiplex PCR, the TCRdb table keeps only in-frame clones and is missing some. The sample shows 200,000 to 300,000 clones, about 92% of them seen only once. Sample: peripheral blood, taken on day 0 of AZD1222 vaccination. These receptors all come from an adult in good health.

In this sample, this clone turned up once. The rearrangement links TRBV19 to TRBJ1-5, with no clear D. The CDR3 sequence is 14 residues long. Per the germline V gene, CDR1 is LNHDA and CDR2 is SQIVND (reference sequence). The V end lost 7 bases, the J end lost 3 bases, and 13 bases lay between the germline ends. The CDR3 nucleotides are TGTGCCAGTAACATCCCGGGCTTCAATCAGCCCCAGCATTTT. It yields the protein CASNIPGFNQPQHF.

The chain carries TRBV18 and TRBJ2-5; tentatively, D is TRBD2 (6 bases). V was cut by 4 bases and J by 1 base, with 13 bases left in between. CDR1 and CDR2 from the germline V gene are KGHSH and LQKENI. This CDR3 has 15 amino acids. The CDR3 loop reads CASSLIAEGQETQYF. CDR3 coding DNA: TGTGCCAGCTCACTTATAGCGGAGGGCCAAGAGACCCAGTACTTC.

The chain couples TRBV3-1 (or the pseudogene TRBV3-2) to TRBJ1-5; perhaps TRBD1 as D (6 bases). Germline V gene data show CDR1 as LGHDT and CDR2 as YNNKEL (reference sequence). V was trimmed by 4 bases and J by 4 bases, leaving 14 bases between them. This CDR3 contains 15 residues. The CDR3 loop is CASSLGPGENQPQHF. For the CDR3, the DNA is TGTGCCAGCAGCCTGGGACCAGGGGAAAATCAGCCCCAGCATTTT.

The chain joins TRBV7-9 to TRBJ2-7; 9 bases fit TRBD2. Unmatched junction bases numbered 5, after V lost 1 base and J lost 1 base. Germline loops: CDR1 SEHNR, CDR2 FQNEAQ (reference sequence). There are 16 residues in the CDR3. The CDR3 coding sequence is TGTGCCAGCAGCTTAGGTGTAGCGGGGGATTCCTACGAGCAGTACTTC. Translation gives CASSLGVAGDSYEQYF.

The chain recombines TRBV3-1 (or the pseudogene TRBV3-2) with TRBJ2-1; the D gene is possibly TRBD2 (5 bases). V was pared by 4 bases and J by 6 bases, with 13 bases between. Per germline, CDR1 LGHDT and CDR2 YNNKEL (reference sequence). The CDR3 runs to 14 residues. The CDR3 loop is CASSLLGLANEQFF. The DNA of the CDR3 is TGTGCCAGCAGCCTCCTAGGACTCGCCAATGAGCAGTTCTTC.

CDR3 bases: TGTGCCAGCCCCTCGGGACAGGGGGTCGACGAGCAGTACTTC. This encodes CASPSGQGVDEQYF. The rearrangement links TRBV27 to TRBJ2-7, with 11 bases that match TRBD1. CDR1 and CDR2 from the germline V gene are MNHEY and SMNVEV (reference sequence). After removal of 8 bases from V and 5 bases from J, the junction contained 8 bases not matched to a gene. The CDR3 length is 14 residues.

This chain uses TRBV18 with TRBJ2-7; D gene ambiguous. The CDR3 sequence is 16 residues long. V lost 3 bases and J lost 0, with 15 bases in between. CDR1 is KGHSH and CDR2 is LQKENI in the germline V gene. For the CDR3, the DNA is TGTGCCAGCTCACCCGCCGGCCTTCCTACCTCCTACGAGCAGTACTTC. Protein sequence: CASSPAGLPTSYEQYF.

The chain couples TRBV5-1 to TRBJ2-3, with D tentatively TRBD2 (7 bases). The V gene lost 4 bases and the J gene lost 4 bases, with 13 bases spanning the gap. Germline-derived CDR1 and CDR2 are SGHRS and YFSETQ. The CDR3 is 14 amino acids. The CDR3 bases are TGCGCCAGCAGCGTCACGGGGGGCGCAGATACGCAGTATTTT. Its translation is CASSVTGGADTQYF.